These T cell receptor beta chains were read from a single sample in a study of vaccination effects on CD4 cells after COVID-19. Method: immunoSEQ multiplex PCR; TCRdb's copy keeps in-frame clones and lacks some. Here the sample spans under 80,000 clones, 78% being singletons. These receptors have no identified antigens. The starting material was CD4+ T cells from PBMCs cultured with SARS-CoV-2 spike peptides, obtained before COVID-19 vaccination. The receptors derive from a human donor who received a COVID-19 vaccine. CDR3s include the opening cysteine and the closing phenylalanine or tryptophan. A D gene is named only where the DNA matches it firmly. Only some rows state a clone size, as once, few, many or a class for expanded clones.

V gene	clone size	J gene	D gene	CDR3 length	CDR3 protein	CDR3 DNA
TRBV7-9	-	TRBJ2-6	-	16	CASSPGQHSGANVLTF	TGTGCCAGCAGCCCAGGACAGCACTCTGGGGCCAACGTCCTGACTTTC
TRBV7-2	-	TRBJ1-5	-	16	CASSLDSPRQSEPQHF	TGTGCCAGCAGCTTAGATTCCCCCCGCCAGTCGGAGCCCCAGCATTTT
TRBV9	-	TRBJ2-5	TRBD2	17	CASSVGPSGGGSETQYF	TGTGCCAGCAGCGTAGGACCCTCGGGGGGGGGCTCAGAGACCCAGTACTTC
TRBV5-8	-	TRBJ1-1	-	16	CASPRVTGSMNTEAFF	TGTGCCAGCCCCCGCGTCACTGGGTCCATGAACACTGAAGCTTTCTTT
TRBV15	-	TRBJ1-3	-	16	CATSRDYLHSGNTIYF	TGTGCCACCAGCAGAGATTACCTCCACTCTGGAAACACCATATATTTT
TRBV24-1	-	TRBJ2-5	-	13	CATSGGPQETQYF	TGTGCCACCAGCGGGGGGCCACAAGAGACCCAGTACTTC
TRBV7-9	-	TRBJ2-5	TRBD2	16	CASSLGRGGGPETQYF	TGTGCCAGCAGCTTAGGCCGCGGGGGGGGCCCAGAGACCCAGTACTTC
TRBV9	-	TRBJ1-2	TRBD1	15	CASSVAPGTAYGYTF	TGTGCCAGCAGCGTAGCCCCCGGGACAGCCTATGGCTACACCTTC
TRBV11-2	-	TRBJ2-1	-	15	CASSLVASPYNEQFF	TGTGCCAGCAGCTTAGTGGCGTCCCCCTACAATGAGCAGTTCTTC
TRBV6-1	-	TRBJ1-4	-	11	CASSEGPKLFF	TGTGCCAGCAGTGAAGGACCAAAACTGTTTTTT
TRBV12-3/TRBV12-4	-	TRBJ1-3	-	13	CASSSLPGNTIYF	TGTGCCAGCAGTTCGTTGCCGGGAAACACCATATATTTT
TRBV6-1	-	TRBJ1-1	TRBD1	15	CASSDPGQANTEAFF	TGTGCCAGCAGTGATCCGGGACAGGCTAACACTGAAGCTTTCTTT
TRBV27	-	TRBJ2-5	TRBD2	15	CASSYASGGPMSQYF	TGTGCCAGCAGTTACGCTAGCGGGGGCCCGATGAGCCAGTACTTC
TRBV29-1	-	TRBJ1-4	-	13	CSVEAGPNEKLFF	TGCAGCGTTGAGGCAGGCCCCAATGAAAAACTGTTTTTT
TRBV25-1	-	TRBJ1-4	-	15	CASRRGGKGGEKLFF	TGTGCCAGCAGAAGGGGTGGAAAGGGGGGTGAAAAACTGTTTTTT
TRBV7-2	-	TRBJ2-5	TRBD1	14	CASSQGTGGETQYF	TGTGCCAGCAGCCAAGGGACAGGGGGTGAGACCCAGTACTTC
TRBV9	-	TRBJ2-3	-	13	CASSKAPTDTQYF	TGTGCCAGCAGCAAAGCTCCGACAGATACGCAGTATTTT
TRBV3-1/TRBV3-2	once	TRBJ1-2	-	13	CASSQVQNYGYTF	TGTGCCAGCAGCCAAGTTCAGAACTATGGCTACACCTTC
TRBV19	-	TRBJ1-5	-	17	CASSIQGGYNSNQPQHF	TGTGCCAGTAGTATACAGGGCGGGTATAATAGCAATCAGCCCCAGCATTTT
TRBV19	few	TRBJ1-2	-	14	CASSIVGTVYGYTF	TGTGCCAGTAGTATAGTGGGAACAGTATATGGCTACACCTTC
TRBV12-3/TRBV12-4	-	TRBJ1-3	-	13	CASSLYPENTIYF	TGTGCCAGCAGTTTATATCCCGAGAACACCATATATTTT
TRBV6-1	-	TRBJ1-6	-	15	CASSEEGGLGSPLHF	TGTGCCAGCAGTGAAGAAGGGGGATTGGGTTCACCCCTCCACTTT
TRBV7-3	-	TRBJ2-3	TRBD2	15	CASSSTSGGLSTQYF	TGTGCCAGCAGCTCGACTAGCGGGGGGCTTTCGACGCAGTATTTT
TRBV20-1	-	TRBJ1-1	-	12	CSASWGEGRAFF	TGCAGTGCTAGTTGGGGAGAAGGAAGAGCTTTCTTT
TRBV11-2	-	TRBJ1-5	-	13	CASSPDNWQPQHF	TGTGCCAGCAGCCCGGACAACTGGCAGCCCCAGCATTTT
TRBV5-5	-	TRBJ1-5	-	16	CASSPQGPAVVQPQHF	TGTGCCAGCAGCCCCCAAGGTCCGGCGGTCGTTCAGCCCCAGCATTTT
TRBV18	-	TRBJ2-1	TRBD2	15	CASSRGLAGDLEQFF	TGTGCCAGCTCACGTGGACTAGCGGGGGACTTGGAGCAGTTCTTC
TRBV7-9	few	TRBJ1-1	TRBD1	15	CASSWRTGASTEAFF	TGTGCCAGCAGCTGGAGGACAGGGGCGAGTACTGAAGCTTTCTTT
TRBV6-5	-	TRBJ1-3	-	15	CASSRGTASGNTIYF	TGTGCCAGCAGTCGCGGCACGGCCTCTGGAAACACCATATATTTT
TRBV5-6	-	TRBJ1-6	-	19	CASSTYRTAYSSYNSPLHF	TGTGCCAGCAGCACATATAGGACAGCGTATTCCTCCTATAATTCACCCCTCCACTTT
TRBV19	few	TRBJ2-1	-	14	CASSIGVEVNEQFF	TGTGCCAGTAGTATCGGCGTGGAGGTCAATGAGCAGTTCTTC
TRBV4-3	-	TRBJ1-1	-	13	CASREGQNTEAFF	TGCGCCAGCAGAGAGGGGCAGAACACTGAAGCTTTCTTT
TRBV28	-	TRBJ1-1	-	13	CASSAQGWAEAFF	TGTGCCAGCAGTGCACAAGGGTGGGCTGAAGCTTTCTTT
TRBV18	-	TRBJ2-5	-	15	CASSPVPNGQETQYF	TGTGCCAGCTCACCGGTACCAAATGGACAAGAGACCCAGTACTTC
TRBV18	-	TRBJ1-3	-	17	CASSPLRDSSSGNTIYF	TGTGCCAGCTCACCACTCAGAGACTCGAGCTCTGGAAACACCATATATTTT
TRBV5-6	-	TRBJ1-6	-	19	CASSLRRVLSSYNSSPLHF	TGTGCCAGCAGCTTGCGCAGGGTACTTTCCTCCTATAATTCTTCACCCCTCCACTTT